This T cell receptor (beta chain) was recorded in a study of blood T cell repertoires in COVID-19. Study at large: Samples came from the United States, Italy and Spain, spanning acute and convalescent COVID-19. PBMCs, B-cell-depleted T cells, or T cells were the source of the cDNA or gDNA that made up the material.

CDR3 length: 15 amino acids. Germline values: CDR1 MGHRA, CDR2 YSYEKL. V was pared by 3 bases and J by 8 bases, with 12 bases of the junction left unmatched. Generated by immunoSEQ multiplex PCR, the TCRdb table keeps only in-frame clones and is missing some. Of more than 25,000 clones detected, roughly four fifths appear once; the ten largest clones hold about 25%. The sample holds one count of this clone. Sequencing was performed on peripheral blood. This receptor was taken from an older man with active COVID-19. The chain joins TRBV4-1 to TRBJ1-2; TRBD1 matches 7 bases. Written as DNA, the CDR3 is TGCGCCAGCAGCCAGGGGGACAGTAGGCTCCAGGGCTACACCTTC. As protein: CASSQGDSRLQGYTF.